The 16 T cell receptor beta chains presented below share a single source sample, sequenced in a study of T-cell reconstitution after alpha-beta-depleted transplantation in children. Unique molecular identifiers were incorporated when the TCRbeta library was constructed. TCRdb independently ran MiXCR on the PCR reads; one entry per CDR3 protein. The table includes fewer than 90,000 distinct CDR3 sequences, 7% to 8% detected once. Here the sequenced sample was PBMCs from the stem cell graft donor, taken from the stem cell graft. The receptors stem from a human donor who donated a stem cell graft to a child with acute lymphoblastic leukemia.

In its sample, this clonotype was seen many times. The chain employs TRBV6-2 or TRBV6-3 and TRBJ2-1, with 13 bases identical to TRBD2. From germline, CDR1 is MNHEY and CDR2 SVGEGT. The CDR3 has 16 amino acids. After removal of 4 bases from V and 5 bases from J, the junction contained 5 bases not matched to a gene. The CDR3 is CASSWGTSGIHNEQFF. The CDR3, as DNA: TGTGCCAGCAGTTGGGGGACTAGCGGGATCCACAATGAGCAGTTCTTC.

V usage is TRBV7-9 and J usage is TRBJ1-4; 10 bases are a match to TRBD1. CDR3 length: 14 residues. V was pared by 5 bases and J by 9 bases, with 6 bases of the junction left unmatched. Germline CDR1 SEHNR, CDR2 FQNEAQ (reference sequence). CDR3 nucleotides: TGTGCCAGCAGCCCCGGGACAGGGGATCAAAAACTGTTTTTT. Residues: CASSPGTGDQKLFF.

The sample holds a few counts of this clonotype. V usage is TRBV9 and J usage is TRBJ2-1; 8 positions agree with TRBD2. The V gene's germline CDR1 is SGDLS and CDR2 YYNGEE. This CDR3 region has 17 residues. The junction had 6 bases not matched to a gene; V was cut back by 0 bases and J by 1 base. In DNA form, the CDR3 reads TGTGCCAGCAGCGTAGCAGCGGGAGCAGGTTCCTACAATGAGCAGTTCTTC. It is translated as CASSVAAGAGSYNEQFF. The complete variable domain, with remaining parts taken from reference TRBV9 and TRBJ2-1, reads DSGVTQTPKHLITATGQRVTLRCSPRSGDLSVYWYQQSLDQGLQFLIQYYNGEERAKGNILERFSAQQFPDLHSELNLSSLELGDSALYFCASSVAAGAGSYNEQFFGPGTRLTVL.

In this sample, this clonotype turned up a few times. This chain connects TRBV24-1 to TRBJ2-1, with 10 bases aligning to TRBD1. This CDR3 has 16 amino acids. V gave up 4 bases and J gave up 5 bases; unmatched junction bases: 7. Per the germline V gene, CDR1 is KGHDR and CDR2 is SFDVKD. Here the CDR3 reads CATSEGGTGADNEQFF. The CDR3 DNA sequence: TGTGCCACCAGTGAGGGCGGGACAGGGGCGGACAATGAGCAGTTCTTC.

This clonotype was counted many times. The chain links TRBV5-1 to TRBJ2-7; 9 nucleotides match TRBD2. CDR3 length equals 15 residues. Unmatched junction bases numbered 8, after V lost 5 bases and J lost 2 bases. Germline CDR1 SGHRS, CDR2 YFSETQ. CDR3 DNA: TGCGCCAGCAGGGGGGCTAGCGGGAATACCTACGAGCAGTACTTC. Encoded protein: CASRGASGNTYEQYF.

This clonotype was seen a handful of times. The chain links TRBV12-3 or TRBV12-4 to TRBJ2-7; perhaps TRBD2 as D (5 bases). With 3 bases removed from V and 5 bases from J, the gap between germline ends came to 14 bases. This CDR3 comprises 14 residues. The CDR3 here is CASSLVGESHEQYF. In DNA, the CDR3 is TGTGCCAGCAGTTTGGTGGGAGAATCTCACGAGCAGTACTTC.

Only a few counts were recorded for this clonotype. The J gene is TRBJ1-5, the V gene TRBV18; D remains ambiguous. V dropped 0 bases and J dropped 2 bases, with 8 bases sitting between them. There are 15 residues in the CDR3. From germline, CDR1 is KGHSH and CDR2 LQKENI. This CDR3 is CASSPPAPGNQPQHF. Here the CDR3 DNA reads TGTGCCAGCTCACCACCAGCTCCAGGCAATCAGCCCCAGCATTTT.

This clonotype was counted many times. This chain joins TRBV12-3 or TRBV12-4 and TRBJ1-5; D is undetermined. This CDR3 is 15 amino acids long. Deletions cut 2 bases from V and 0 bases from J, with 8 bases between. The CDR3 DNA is TGTGCCAGCAGTTTATCCGGGGTTAGCAATCAGCCCCAGCATTTT. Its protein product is CASSLSGVSNQPQHF.

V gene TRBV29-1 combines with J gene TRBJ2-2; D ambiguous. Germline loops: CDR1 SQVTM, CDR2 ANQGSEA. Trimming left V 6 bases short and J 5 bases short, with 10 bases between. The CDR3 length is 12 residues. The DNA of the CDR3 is TGCAGCGTGGTCCCTTGGACCGGGGAGCTGTTTTTT. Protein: CSVVPWTGELFF.

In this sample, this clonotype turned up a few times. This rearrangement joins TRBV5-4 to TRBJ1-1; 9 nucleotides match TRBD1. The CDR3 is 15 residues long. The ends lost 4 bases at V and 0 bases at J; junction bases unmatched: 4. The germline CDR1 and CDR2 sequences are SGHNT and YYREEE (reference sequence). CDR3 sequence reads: CASSTGQGLNTEAFF. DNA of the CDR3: TGTGCCAGCAGCACCGGACAGGGGTTGAACACTGAAGCTTTCTTT.

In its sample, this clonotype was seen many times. The CDR3 loop is CASSLKTSGGPTGELFF. The CDR3 coding sequence is TGTGCCAGCAGCTTGAAAACTAGCGGGGGACCCACCGGGGAGCTGTTTTTT. J is TRBJ2-2 and V is TRBV5-5; TRBD2 matches 11 bases. The J segment lost 4 bases and the V segment lost 1 base, leaving 6 bases of the junction unmatched. This CDR3 region has 17 residues. The germline gives CDR1 SGHKS, CDR2 YYEKEE (reference sequence).

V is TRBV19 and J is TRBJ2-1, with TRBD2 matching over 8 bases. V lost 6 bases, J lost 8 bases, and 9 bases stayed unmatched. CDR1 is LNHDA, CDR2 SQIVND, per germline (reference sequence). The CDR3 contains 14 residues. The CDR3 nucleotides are TGTGCCAGTAGGGACCCGGGACTAGTTGATGAGCAGTTCTTC. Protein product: CASRDPGLVDEQFF.

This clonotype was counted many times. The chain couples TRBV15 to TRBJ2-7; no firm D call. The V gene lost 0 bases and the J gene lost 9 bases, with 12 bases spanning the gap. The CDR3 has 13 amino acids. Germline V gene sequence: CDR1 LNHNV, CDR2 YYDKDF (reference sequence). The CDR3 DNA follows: TGTGCCACCAGCAGAGAGGTGGGAACGTCGCAGTACTTC. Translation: CATSREVGTSQYF.

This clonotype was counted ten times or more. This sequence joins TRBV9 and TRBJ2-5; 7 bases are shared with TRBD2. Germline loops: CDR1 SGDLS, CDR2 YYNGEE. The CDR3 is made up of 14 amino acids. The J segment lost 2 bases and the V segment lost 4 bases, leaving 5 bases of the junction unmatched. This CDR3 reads CASSPGGMQETQYF. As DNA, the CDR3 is TGTGCCAGCAGCCCCGGGGGGATGCAAGAGACCCAGTACTTC.

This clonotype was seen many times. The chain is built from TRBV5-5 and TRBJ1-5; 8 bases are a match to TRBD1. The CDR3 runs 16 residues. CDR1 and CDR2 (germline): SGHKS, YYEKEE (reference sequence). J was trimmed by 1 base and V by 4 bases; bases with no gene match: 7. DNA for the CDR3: TGTGCCAGCAGCACCCGGACAGGGCTCAGCAATCAGCCCCAGCATTTT. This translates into CASSTRTGLSNQPQHF.

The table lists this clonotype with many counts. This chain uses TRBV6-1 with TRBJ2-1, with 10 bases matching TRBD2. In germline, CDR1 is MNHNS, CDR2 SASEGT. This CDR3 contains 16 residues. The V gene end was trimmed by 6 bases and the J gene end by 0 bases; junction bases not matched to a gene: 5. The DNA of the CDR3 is TGTGCCAGCAGCAAACTAGCGGGATTCTCCTACAATGAGCAGTTCTTC. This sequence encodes CASSKLAGFSYNEQFF.